The present TCR beta chain was sequenced within a study of cytomegalovirus exposure and HLA in healthy donors. Both 60 Vbeta primers and 13 Jbeta primers went into the PCR. Data came from immunoSEQ multiplex PCR; TCRdb stores just in-frame clones and leaves some out. The sample records 150,000 to 200,000 clones, roughly two thirds being singletons. CDR1 and CDR2 from the germline V gene are LNHNV and YYDKDF (reference sequence). The length of the CDR3 is 15 residues. Losses at the gene ends were 1 base for V and 5 bases for J; bases not matched to a gene: 5. Sequenced: PBMCs. The receptor's source is a woman between 18 and 29 years old in good health and CMV-seropositive. The V gene is TRBV15, the J gene TRBJ1-2, with 9 bases matching TRBD1. DNA of the CDR3: TGTGCCACCAGCAGAGCCGGGACAGGGTTATATGGCTACACCTTC. It is translated as CATSRAGTGLYGYTF. Drawing the rest from reference TRBV15 and TRBJ1-2, the complete variable domain is DAMVIQNPRYQVTQFGKPVTLSCSQTLNHNVMYWYQQKSSQAPKLLFHYYDKDFNNEADTPDNFQSRRPNTSFCFLDIRSPGLGDTAMYLCATSRAGTGLYGYTFGSGTRLTVV.